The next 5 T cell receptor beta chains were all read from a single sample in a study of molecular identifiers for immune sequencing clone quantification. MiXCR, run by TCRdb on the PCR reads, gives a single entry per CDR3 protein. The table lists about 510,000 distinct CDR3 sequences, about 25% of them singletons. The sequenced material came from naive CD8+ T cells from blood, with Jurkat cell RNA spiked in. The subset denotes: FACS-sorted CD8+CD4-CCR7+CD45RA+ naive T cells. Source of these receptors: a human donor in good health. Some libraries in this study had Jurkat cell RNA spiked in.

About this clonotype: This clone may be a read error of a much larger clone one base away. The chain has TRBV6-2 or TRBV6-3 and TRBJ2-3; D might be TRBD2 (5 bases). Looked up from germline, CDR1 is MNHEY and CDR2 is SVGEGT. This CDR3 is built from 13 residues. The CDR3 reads CANSYVGADTQYF. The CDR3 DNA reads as TGTGCCAACAGTTACGTCGGGGCAGATACGCAGTATTTT.

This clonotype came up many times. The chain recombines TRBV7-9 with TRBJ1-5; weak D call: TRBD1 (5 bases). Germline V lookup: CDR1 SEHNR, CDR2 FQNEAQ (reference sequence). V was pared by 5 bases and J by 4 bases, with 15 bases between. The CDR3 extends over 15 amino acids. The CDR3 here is CASSPVGGYNQPQHF. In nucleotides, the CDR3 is TGTGCCAGCAGCCCCGTTGGGGGTTATAATCAGCCCCAGCATTTT.

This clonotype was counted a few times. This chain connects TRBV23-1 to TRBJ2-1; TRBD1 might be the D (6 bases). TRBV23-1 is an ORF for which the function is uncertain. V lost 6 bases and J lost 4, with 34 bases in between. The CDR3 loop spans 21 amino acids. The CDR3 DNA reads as TGCGCCAGCAGACACATAACTCCTAGCCTACCGGGACATCAAGATTACAATGAGCAGTTCTTC. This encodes CASRHITPSLPGHQDYNEQFF.

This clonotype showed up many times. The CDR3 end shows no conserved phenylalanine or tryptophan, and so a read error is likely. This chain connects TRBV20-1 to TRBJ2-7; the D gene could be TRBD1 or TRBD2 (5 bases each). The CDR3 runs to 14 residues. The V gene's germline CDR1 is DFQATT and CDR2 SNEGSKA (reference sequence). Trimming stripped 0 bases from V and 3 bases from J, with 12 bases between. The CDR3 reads CSARDPMGDYEQYL. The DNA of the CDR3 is TGCAGTGCTAGAGATCCCATGGGGGACTACGAGCAGTACCTC.

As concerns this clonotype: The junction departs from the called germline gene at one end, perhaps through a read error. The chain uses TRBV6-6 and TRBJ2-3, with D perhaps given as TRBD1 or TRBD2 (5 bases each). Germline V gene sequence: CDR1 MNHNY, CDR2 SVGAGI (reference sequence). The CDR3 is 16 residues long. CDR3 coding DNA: TGTGCCGGCAGTCACGTGAGTCGAGGGGGCACAGATACGCAGTATTTT. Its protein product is CAGSHVSRGGTDTQYF.